Detailed here is one TCR beta chain. This sample is drawn from a study of blood T cell repertoires in COVID-19. As for the study in general: Spain, Italy and the United States supplied samples that represented acute and convalescent COVID-19. T cells, B-cell-depleted T cells, or PBMCs provided the cDNA or gDNA that served as material.

In the study's own analysis: Amplifying reference gene primers gave estimates of nucleated cell counts. Assay used: immunoSEQ multiplex PCR; TCRdb lists only in-frame clones, some missing. V, J and clone size are those of that table, while D and trimming were read from the DNA. The repertoire holds some 490,000 clones, with roughly 88% as singletons. Germline V lookup: CDR1 SGHNT, CDR2 YYREEE (reference sequence). The germline V and J ends were trimmed by 4 bases and 0 bases, with 11 bases remaining between them. This CDR3 region has 15 residues. The chain recombines TRBV5-4 with TRBJ2-1; maybe TRBD2 (6 bases). This TCR was recovered from a human donor in a cohort sampled during active COVID-19. The specimen sequenced was peripheral blood. The CDR3 DNA sequence: TGTGCCAGCAGCCGGGACTTAAACTCCTACAATGAGCAGTTCTTC. It encodes CASSRDLNSYNEQFF.